This TCR beta chain is drawn from a study of blood T cell repertoires in COVID-19. Trimming removed 4 bases from V and 2 bases from J; junction bases left unmatched: 10. CDR1 is SGHKS and CDR2 is YYEKEE in the germline V gene (reference sequence). The CDR3 has 16 residues. Data came from immunoSEQ multiplex PCR; TCRdb stores just in-frame clones and leaves some out. The sample shows around 84,000 clones, around four fifths of them seen only once. This chain uses TRBV5-5 with TRBJ2-3; 7 positions match TRBD1. The material sequenced was peripheral blood. This TCR was recovered from a man older than 75 with active or convalescent COVID-19. This chain's CDR3 is CASSEGTARVTDTQYF. Here the CDR3 DNA reads TGTGCCAGCAGCGAAGGGACAGCTAGGGTCACAGATACGCAGTATTTT.